The next 14 T cell receptor beta chains were all read from a single sample in a study of human T cells and chemical hapten exposure. TCRdb analysed the RACE reads with MiXCR anew, one entry per CDR3 protein. The sample has about 300,000 distinct CDR3 sequences, 4.5% to 5.5% seen once. Time point: pre-sensitization, week 0. The treatment was: therapeutic diphenylcyclopropenone sensitization with weekly scalp DPC. Sequencing was performed on whole blood, taken in connection with sensitization to the hapten diphenylcyclopropenone (DPC). The origin of the receptors is a woman between 18 and 30 years old with alopecia areata. Some clones in this sample may be carry-over from other donors' samples.

This clonotype was seen once. The V and J genes are TRBV7-2 and TRBJ1-5; D is ambiguous. Germline V gives CDR1 SGHTA, CDR2 FQGNSA. Between the trimmed V and J ends, which lost 0 bases and 6 bases, there was a span of 9 bases. CDR3 length: 14 residues. CDR3: CASSLATFSQPQHF. CDR3 DNA sequence: TGTGCCAGCAGCTTAGCGACTTTTAGTCAGCCCCAGCATTTT.

The sample holds many counts of this clonotype. J is TRBJ2-6 and V is TRBV7-8; 9 bases are a match to TRBD1. The CDR3 length is 17 residues. The V gene end was trimmed by 4 bases and the J gene end by 2 bases; junction bases not matched to a gene: 6. In germline, CDR1 is SGHVS, CDR2 FQNEAQ. CDR3 protein: CASSSTGTGTGANVLTF. The CDR3 region has the DNA TGTGCCAGCAGCTCTACCGGGACAGGGACTGGGGCCAACGTCCTGACTTTC.

The chain carries TRBV27 and TRBJ2-1, with a possible D match to TRBD1 (6 bases). Trimming took 2 bases from V and 6 from J, leaving 11 bases between them. This CDR3 is built from 14 residues. Germline V gene sequence: CDR1 MNHEY, CDR2 SMNVEV (reference sequence). The CDR3 coding sequence is TGTGCCAGCAGTTTAAGGGGGATGGGCAATGAGCAGTTCTTC. Translating gives CASSLRGMGNEQFF.

The V and J genes are TRBV6-2 or TRBV6-3 and TRBJ1-2; D might be TRBD1 (5 bases). The germline CDR1 and CDR2 sequences are MNHEY and SVGEGT. The germline V and J ends were trimmed by 6 bases and 8 bases, with 16 bases remaining between them. This CDR3 region has 13 residues. CDR3 loop: CASSSHGGEGYTF. The CDR3 DNA reads TGTGCCAGCAGCTCCCACGGGGGTGAAGGCTACACCTTC.

V is TRBV7-9 and J is TRBJ2-7; D might be TRBD1 or TRBD2, each matching 5 bases. The CDR3 consists of 15 residues. Trimming removed 2 bases from V and 4 bases from J, with 15 bases in between. Germline CDR1 and CDR2: SEHNR and FQNEAQ (reference sequence). CDR3 in DNA: TGTGCCAGCAGCTTATCCGGGGACCGTCGGTACGAGCAGTACTTC. Translation gives CASSLSGDRRYEQYF.

This clonotype appeared many times. The chain combines TRBV6-2 or TRBV6-3 with TRBJ1-5; no clear D. CDR1 is MNHEY, CDR2 SVGEGT, per germline. Deletions cut 5 bases from V and 10 bases from J, with 9 bases between. The CDR3 runs 11 residues. The chain's CDR3 is CASSDGHPQHF. The CDR3 DNA reads as TGTGCCAGCAGTGACGGCCATCCCCAGCATTTT.

This clonotype was picked up a small number of times. V usage is TRBV25-1 and J usage is TRBJ2-1; possible D gene TRBD2, 5 bases. The germline V and J ends were trimmed by 2 bases and 7 bases, with 15 bases remaining between them. Germline V lookup: CDR1 MGHDK, CDR2 SYGVNS. This CDR3 region has 15 residues. The CDR3 protein is CASSELEGHINEQFF. CDR3 in DNA: TGTGCCAGCAGTGAACTCGAGGGCCATATAAATGAGCAGTTCTTC.

This clonotype occurred many times. V is TRBV20-1 and J is TRBJ2-3; D remains ambiguous. The germline CDR1 and CDR2 sequences are DFQATT and SNEGSKA (reference sequence). The CDR3 sequence is 13 residues long. V was cut by 5 bases and J by 5 bases, with 14 bases left in between. The CDR3 loop reads CSAFRTVGDTQYF. For the CDR3, the DNA is TGCAGTGCTTTCCGGACGGTGGGAGATACGCAGTATTTT.

The rearrangement uses TRBV29-1 and TRBJ2-7; TRBD1 agrees at 8 bases. The V gene end was trimmed by 5 bases and the J gene end by 2 bases; junction bases not matched to a gene: 5. This CDR3 is built from 13 residues. The germline V gene has CDR1 SQVTM and CDR2 ANQGSEA. The CDR3 sequence: CSVRVQGAYEQYF. The CDR3 DNA is TGCAGCGTTCGAGTACAGGGGGCCTACGAGCAGTACTTC.

This chain links TRBV19 with TRBJ1-5; the D is unclear. Trimming took off 3 bases at V and 0 bases at J, with 9 bases between the two ends. The germline CDR1 and CDR2 sequences are LNHDA and SQIVND (reference sequence). The CDR3 loop spans 15 amino acids. The CDR3 bases are TGTGCCAGTAGTATCTCCCGGATTAGCAATCAGCCCCAGCATTTT. It yields the protein CASSISRISNQPQHF.

The V and J genes are TRBV10-3 and TRBJ1-2, with D maybe TRBD1 (6 bases). The germline V gene has CDR1 ENHRY and CDR2 SYGVKD. Deletions cut 6 bases from V and 4 bases from J, with 21 bases between. This CDR3 is built from 16 residues. The CDR3 nucleotides are TGTGCCATCAGCGGCTCACAGGGAACCGTATTCTATGGCTACACCTTC. Translating gives CAISGSQGTVFYGYTF.

J is TRBJ2-3 and V is TRBV20-1, with no clear D. This CDR3 has 13 residues. Germline V gives CDR1 DFQATT, CDR2 SNEGSKA (reference sequence). V was pared by 4 bases and J by 0 bases, with 8 bases between. The CDR3 reads CSAMTVSTDTQYF. The CDR3 nucleotides are TGCAGTGCTATGACGGTTAGCACAGATACGCAGTATTTT.

The V gene is TRBV20-1, the J gene TRBJ2-4; D is perhaps TRBD1 (6 bases). This CDR3 has 14 amino acids. Germline lookup yields CDR1 DFQATT and CDR2 SNEGSKA (reference sequence). Trimming pared 0 bases from V and 5 bases from J, leaving 11 bases between. CDR3 DNA: TGCAGTGCTAGAGATGTGGACAGCGAAAACATTCAGTACTTC. Translated, it gives CSARDVDSENIQYF.

This chain connects TRBV6-5 to TRBJ1-1; the match to TRBD1 covers 7 bases. The V gene end was trimmed by 6 bases and the J gene end by 5 bases; junction bases not matched to a gene: 18. The CDR3 is made up of 17 amino acids. Germline CDR1 MNHEY, CDR2 SVGAGI. The CDR3 protein is CASSNPWDSRIATEAFF. CDR3 sequence (DNA): TGTGCCAGCAGCAATCCCTGGGACAGTCGGATTGCGACTGAAGCTTTCTTT.